This passage covers 9 T cell receptor beta chains from one sample sequenced in a study of blood T cell repertoires in COVID-19. The data were produced by immunoSEQ multiplex PCR, yet TCRdb's version contains in-frame clones alone and is incomplete. The sample shows some 29,000 clones, 87% of them seen only once. The source material was peripheral blood. The receptors stem from a human donor in a cohort sampled during active COVID-19.

The rearrangement joins TRBV2 to TRBJ1-2, with D perhaps TRBD1 (5 bases). V was trimmed by 3 bases and J by 7 bases, leaving 15 bases between them. From germline, CDR1 is SNHLY and CDR2 FYNNEI. This CDR3 contains 14 residues. The chain's CDR3 is CASSDGGRPAGYTF. CDR3 DNA sequence: TGTGCCAGCAGTGACGGGGGTCGGCCTGCTGGCTACACCTTC.

This rearrangement joins TRBV28 to TRBJ1-1; tentatively, D is TRBD1 (6 bases). The V end lost 5 bases, the J end lost 5 bases, and 15 bases lay between the germline ends. The length of the CDR3 is 14 residues. Germline-derived CDR1 and CDR2 are MDHEN and SYDVKM. CDR3 protein: CASSEGHRTTEAFF. The CDR3 DNA reads as TGTGCCAGCAGTGAGGGACACAGAACAACTGAAGCTTTCTTT.

The rearrangement uses TRBV19 and TRBJ1-4; a possible D gene is TRBD1 (6 bases). Looked up from germline, CDR1 is LNHDA and CDR2 is SQIVND (reference sequence). V was pared by 5 bases and J by 1 base, with 11 bases between. This CDR3 is 15 amino acids long. The CDR3 region is CASSHYRETNEKLFF. For the CDR3, the DNA is TGTGCCAGTAGTCATTACAGGGAAACTAATGAAAAACTGTTTTTT. Variable domain in full (rest from reference TRBV19 and TRBJ1-4): DGGITQSPKYLFRKEGQNVTLSCEQNLNHDAMYWYRQDPGQGLRLIYYSQIVNDFQKGDIAEGYSVSREKKESFPLTVTSAQKNPTAFYLCASSHYRETNEKLFFGSGTQLSVL.

The V call is TRBV2, the J call TRBJ2-7, with TRBD2 matching over 9 bases. With V trimmed by 6 bases and J by 1 base, 10 bases remained unmatched. This CDR3 spans 16 amino acids. Germline V gene data show CDR1 as SNHLY and CDR2 as FYNNEI. CDR3 residues: CASRGDGTSSSYEQYF. CDR3 DNA sequence: TGTGCCAGCAGGGGAGATGGGACTAGCTCATCCTACGAGCAGTACTTC.

The rearrangement uses TRBV7-2 and TRBJ2-1; D not certain. The germline gives CDR1 SGHTA, CDR2 FQGNSA. V shed 0 bases and J shed 0 bases, with 12 bases lying between them. This CDR3 is built from 17 residues. The CDR3 spells CASSLAGGISSYNEQFF. The CDR3 DNA is TGTGCCAGCAGCTTAGCAGGCGGTATTAGCTCCTACAATGAGCAGTTCTTC.

The chain uses TRBV10-3 and TRBJ1-5, with D perhaps TRBD1 (6 bases). The CDR3 extends over 14 amino acids. Trimming took off 8 bases at V and 2 bases at J, with 13 bases between the two ends. Germline V gives CDR1 ENHRY, CDR2 SYGVKD. The CDR3 nucleotides are TGTGCCATCGGACAGCAGGAGGGCAATCAGCCCCAGCATTTT. Protein sequence: CAIGQQEGNQPQHF.

This chain joins TRBV28 and TRBJ1-5; D might be TRBD1 (5 bases). V shed 6 bases and J shed 2 bases, with 14 bases lying between them. The CDR3 is 15 amino acids. Germline V gene sequence: CDR1 MDHEN, CDR2 SYDVKM. CDR3 protein: CASRLPQDGNQPQHF. CDR3 in DNA: TGTGCCAGCAGGCTACCACAGGACGGCAATCAGCCCCAGCATTTT.

J is TRBJ2-1 and V is TRBV3-1 (or the pseudogene TRBV3-2), with 7 bases aligning to TRBD2. Germline V CDR1 and CDR2: LGHDT, YNNKEL (reference sequence). This CDR3 spans 16 amino acids. The trim removed 2 bases at V and 7 bases at J, leaving 11 bases unmatched. CDR3 residues: CASSQTRGVRVNEQFF. The CDR3 DNA reads as TGTGCCAGCAGCCAAACTCGGGGGGTCAGAGTAAATGAGCAGTTCTTC.

V and J are TRBV5-1 and TRBJ2-7, with 9 bases fitting TRBD2. V lost 0 bases and J lost 3; bases outside the gene matches: 16. Germline CDR1 and CDR2: SGHRS and YFSETQ. This CDR3 is 19 amino acids long. The CDR3 loop is CASSLVPSAGGFGNYEQYF. For the CDR3, the DNA is TGCGCCAGCAGCTTGGTCCCCTCAGCGGGAGGTTTCGGGAACTACGAGCAGTACTTC.